This TCR beta chain originates from a study of long-term antiretroviral therapy in people with HIV. Study-wide results and caveats: Samples were collected from about 2003 to 2018 under possibly less effective ART regimens.

Version v3.0 of the immunoSEQ assay ran at survey level. Some clones are missing from TCRdb's copy, which holds only in-frame ones; the method was immunoSEQ multiplex PCR. The table lists more than 25,000 clones, 93% of them singletons. About this clone: The target antigen is unknown.

CDR1 and CDR2 (germline): SGHNT, YENEEA. The germline V and J ends were trimmed by 5 bases and 1 base, with 11 bases remaining between them. CDR3 length: 14 amino acids. The V and J genes are TRBV11-3 and TRBJ1-1; perhaps TRBD1 as D (5 bases). This TCR came from a woman in her 40s with HIV. Sequencing was performed on unsorted PBMCs, taken almost 6.7 years after starting antiretroviral therapy. The CDR3 loop is CASSHGHWNTEAFF. The CDR3 region has the DNA TGTGCCAGCAGCCACGGACACTGGAACACTGAAGCTTTCTTT.